A single sample gave rise to the 13 T cell receptor beta chains below, sequenced in a study of OX40 agonist ivuxolimab in advanced cancers. The protocol was immunoSEQ multiplex PCR, while the TCRdb copy is restricted to in-frame clones and leaves out a portion. The repertoire has tens of thousands of clones, over 85% of them found once; the top ten carry about 45%. The specimen was CD4+ or CD8+ T cells sorted from blood, collected in a trial of the OX40 agonist ivuxolimab. The receptors shown here come from an adult with an advanced solid tumor such as melanoma, head and neck, liver or kidney cancer.

This rearrangement joins TRBV7-9 to TRBJ2-1; D is unclear. The CDR3 totals 17 residues. CDR1 is SEHNR and CDR2 is FQNEAQ in the germline V gene (reference sequence). Trimming left V 1 base short and J 4 bases short, with 17 bases between. The CDR3 spells CASSLDGVPALYNEQFF. CDR3 coding DNA: TGTGCCAGCAGCTTAGATGGGGTCCCTGCTTTATACAATGAGCAGTTCTTC.

This clone is a singleton in its sample. The CDR3 loop is CASSVTGGRNSPLHF. CDR3 bases: TGTGCCAGCAGCGTCACAGGGGGCCGTAATTCACCCCTCCACTTT. The chain recombines TRBV9 with TRBJ1-6, with 9 bases identical to TRBD1. V lost 2 bases to trimming and J lost 6 bases; unmatched junction nucleotides: 3. Germline lookup yields CDR1 SGDLS and CDR2 YYNGEE. The CDR3 is 15 amino acids.

This sequence joins TRBV19 and TRBJ2-5; the D call may be TRBD1 or TRBD2 (6 bases each). The V gene's germline CDR1 is LNHDA and CDR2 SQIVND (reference sequence). The CDR3 runs 14 residues. Between the trimmed V and J ends, which lost 5 bases and 5 bases, there was a span of 15 bases. CDR3 nucleotide sequence: TGTGCCAGTAGTGCCCCGACGGGGGCGGAGACCCAGTACTTC. Translating it yields CASSAPTGAETQYF.

This chain links TRBV7-6 with TRBJ2-2, with D possibly being TRBD2 (7 bases). The CDR3 runs to 14 residues. The V end was cut by 7 bases, the J end by 9 bases, with 18 bases between. Germline CDR1 and CDR2: SGHVS and FNYEAQ. CDR3 DNA sequence: TGTGCCAGCACCCTAGGAAGGGGGGGCCGGGAGCTGTTTTTT. Translation: CASTLGRGGRELFF.

The count of this clone is one. This chain uses TRBV6-5 with TRBJ2-2; 7 nucleotides align to TRBD1. V dropped 2 bases and J dropped 5; count of bases not matched to a gene: 5. The CDR3 extends over 15 amino acids. Germline loops: CDR1 MNHEY, CDR2 SVGAGI. CDR3 sequence (DNA): TGTGCCAGCAGTTACGTTCAACAGGGGACCGGGGAGCTGTTTTTT. It encodes CASSYVQQGTGELFF.

This chain connects TRBV19 to TRBJ2-7; the D call may be TRBD1 or TRBD2 (6 bases each). V was pared by 8 bases and J by 4 bases, with 18 bases between. Germline V gene data show CDR1 as LNHDA and CDR2 as SQIVND (reference sequence). The CDR3 sequence is 14 residues long. The CDR3 DNA sequence: TGTGCCAGTTCCCCTGCATGGGGGGCTTACGAGCAGTACTTC. This gives the protein CASSPAWGAYEQYF.

The rearrangement uses TRBV4-1 and TRBJ2-7; D assignment may be TRBD1 or TRBD2 (7 bases each). Germline V gene lookup returns CDR1 MGHRA and CDR2 YSYEKL. The CDR3 is 15 residues long. V dropped 6 bases and J dropped 3 bases, with 18 bases sitting between them. The CDR3 reads CASSLKQGTNYEQYF. CDR3 nucleotide sequence: TGCGCCAGCAGTTTGAAACAGGGGACTAACTACGAGCAGTACTTC.

The rearrangement uses TRBV7-8 and TRBJ1-1; the D gene is possibly TRBD1 (5 bases). Germline-derived CDR1 and CDR2 are SGHVS and FQNEAQ. The CDR3 has 12 amino acids. The V gene lost 5 bases and the J gene lost 5 bases, with 9 bases spanning the gap. DNA for the CDR3: TGTGCCAGCAGCCCCGGGGCGACTGAAGCTTTCTTT. Amino acid sequence: CASSPGATEAFF.

V usage is TRBV28 and J usage is TRBJ2-2, with D perhaps TRBD2 (5 bases). Germline CDR1 is MDHEN and CDR2 is SYDVKM. Trimming took 0 bases from V and 7 from J, leaving 12 bases between them. The CDR3 totals 15 residues. DNA for the CDR3: TGTGCCAGCAGTTTATGGACTACCCCAGGCGGGGAGCTGTTTTTT. Translation gives CASSLWTTPGGELFF.

This chain connects TRBV19 to TRBJ2-2; D call uncertain. Germline CDR1 LNHDA, CDR2 SQIVND (reference sequence). Trimming removed 9 bases from V and 7 bases from J, with 18 bases in between. CDR3 length equals 14 residues. CDR3 nucleotides: TGTGCCAGCTCTCTTGACCCCCGAGGCGGGGAGCTGTTTTTT. It is translated as CASSLDPRGGELFF.

The rearrangement links TRBV28 to TRBJ2-7, with 8 bases fitting TRBD1. The germline gives CDR1 MDHEN, CDR2 SYDVKM. The CDR3 is 14 amino acids. Unmatched junction bases numbered 1, after V lost 3 bases and J lost 0 bases. The CDR3 here is CASSFGTGSYEQYF. The CDR3 region has the DNA TGTGCCAGCAGTTTTGGGACAGGCTCCTACGAGCAGTACTTC.

As DNA, the CDR3 is TGTGCCAGCAGCTTAGCGGGGAGGGAGAGCACAGATACGCAGTATTTT. This codes for CASSLAGRESTDTQYF. The chain links TRBV11-1 to TRBJ2-3; 7 positions agree with TRBD2. The CDR3 covers 16 residues. With V trimmed by 0 bases and J by 0 bases, 3 bases remained unmatched. CDR1 and CDR2 from the germline V gene are SGHAT and FQDESV (reference sequence).

V is TRBV7-9 and J is TRBJ1-1; no clear D gene. The CDR3 consists of 11 residues. Deletions cut 2 bases from V and 3 bases from J, with 1 base between. Per the germline V gene, CDR1 is SEHNR and CDR2 is FQNEAQ (reference sequence). The CDR3 DNA reads as TGTGCCAGCAGCTTATACACTGAAGCTTTCTTT. This codes for CASSLYTEAFF.